The clone carrying this T cell receptor (beta chain) was recorded once. Its antigen is not identified. Between the trimmed V and J ends, which lost 6 bases and 7 bases, there was a span of 19 bases. Per the germline V gene, CDR1 is KGHSH and CDR2 is LQKENI. The CDR3 extends over 15 amino acids. This sample stems from a study of T cells in localized non-small cell lung cancer. Regarding the study as a whole: Of the top 100 tumor clones, median roughly 55 were in adjacent lung, around 28 among its top 100. Uninvolved adjacent lung had higher T cell clonality than tumor and all other tissues. Higher blood T cell density tracked longer overall survival.

Some clones are missing from TCRdb's copy, which holds only in-frame ones; the method was immunoSEQ multiplex PCR. The sample has 9,000 to 15,000 clones, approximately 81% seen once. The V call is TRBV18, the J call TRBJ2-1; D uncertain. The source of this sequence is a male donor aged 60 or over with stage I lung adenocarcinoma. The sequenced sample was peripheral blood, obtained before any cancer treatment. CDR3 region: CASSKTSLSENEQFF. CDR3 DNA: TGTGCCAGCTCGAAGACAAGCCTGAGTGAAAATGAGCAGTTCTTC. Together with reference TRBV18 and TRBJ2-1, the CDR3 gives the full variable domain: NAGVMQNPRHLVRRRGQEARLRCSPMKGHSHVYWYRQLPEEGLKFMVYLQKENIIDESGMPKERFSAEFPKEGPSILRIQQVVRGDSAAYFCASSKTSLSENEQFFGPGTRLTVL.